Following are 3 T cell receptor beta chains from one sample sequenced in a study of blood T cell repertoires in COVID-19. TCRdb's table, derived via immunoSEQ multiplex PCR, lists solely in-frame clones and lacks some. Seen here are some 520,000 clones, roughly nine tenths observed once, and the top ten hold 0.7% to 1%. Specimen: peripheral blood. These receptors were obtained from a young man with COVID-19, enrolled during active disease.

The genes are TRBV7-7 and TRBJ1-5, with 9 bases fitting TRBD1. J lost 1 base, V lost 1 base, and 5 bases had no gene match. From germline, CDR1 is SSHAT and CDR2 FNYEAQ (reference sequence). The CDR3 length is 17 residues. The CDR3 region has the DNA TGTGCCAGCAGCTTAGTTTCTGGACAGGGGAGCAATCAGCCCCAGCATTTT. Residues: CASSLVSGQGSNQPQHF.

This clone was seen just once. The chain is built from TRBV11-3 and TRBJ1-4, with 7 bases fitting TRBD1. The ends lost 0 bases at V and 4 bases at J; junction bases unmatched: 8. Germline V gene sequence: CDR1 SGHNT, CDR2 YENEEA. The CDR3 has 17 amino acids. CDR3 coding DNA: TGTGCCAGCAGCTTAGATCGGACCACAGGGGTTAATGAAAAACTGTTTTTT. This gives the protein CASSLDRTTGVNEKLFF.

This chain links TRBV7-2 with TRBJ2-7; TRBD2 agrees at 8 bases. Germline V lookup: CDR1 SGHTA, CDR2 FQGNSA. The length of the CDR3 is 15 residues. V lost 6 bases to trimming and J lost 3 bases; unmatched junction nucleotides: 10. The CDR3 sequence is CASRLPGLGGYEQYF. CDR3 nucleotide sequence: TGTGCCAGCAGATTGCCGGGACTAGGGGGCTACGAGCAGTACTTC.